This TCR beta chain was identified in a study of cytomegalovirus exposure and HLA in healthy donors. Study in general: Prior work identified 120 million or so unique TCR beta sequences in 190 million or so T cells. Early released data had about 85 million unique TCRs, all coming from HLA-typed donors.

A note on this clone: Antigen specificity is unknown.

General study findings and limits: Some V segments, TRBV6-2 and TRBV6-3 among them, were indistinguishable and were therefore excluded. In vitro experiments confirmed that three CMV-associated chains were specific for CMV antigens.

CDR1 SGHDT and CDR2 YYEEEE come from the germline V gene. This CDR3 is 16 amino acids long. V dropped 2 bases and J dropped 4; count of bases not matched to a gene: 6. The PCR had 60 Vbeta and 13 Jbeta primers. Some clones are missing from TCRdb's copy, which holds only in-frame ones; the method was immunoSEQ multiplex PCR. The table records tens of thousands of clones, around 80% of them present only once. The sequence came from a man between 40 and 49 years old in good health and CMV-seronegative. The genes are TRBV5-6 and TRBJ1-2, with 12 bases that match TRBD1. Sequencing was carried out using PBMCs. The DNA for the CDR3 is TGTGCCAGCAGCTTTCCGGGACAGGGGGCATCCTATGGCTACACCTTC. Translating it yields CASSFPGQGASYGYTF.